This T cell receptor beta chain was sequenced in a study of OX40 agonist ivuxolimab in advanced cancers. About the investigation overall: Ivuxolimab was a fully human IgG2 agonistic monoclonal antibody targeting the costimulatory receptor OX40 (CD134). The purpose of peripheral TCRbeta sequencing was to test whether ivuxolimab changed TCR sequence diversity and led to clonal T-cell expansion. In the dose-escalation cohort, nearly 85% of patients were male, and the mean age was 60 years with a range of about 20 to 79. Patients were allowed to have had prior anti-PD-1, anti-PD-L1 or anti-CTLA-4 therapy, and 30% to 40% of the dose-escalation patients had previously received checkpoint inhibitors. Partial responses were achieved by three dose-escalation patients, of whom one had hepatocellular carcinoma and two had cutaneous melanoma. Intravenous ivuxolimab was administered to patients every 2 weeks at six dose levels: 0.01, 0.1, 0.3, 1.5, 3 and 10 mg/kg. The monotherapy dose-escalation portion (N of about 47 patients) of the phase I ivuxolimab trial is reported in the paper. Of the approximately 50 dose-escalation patients, hepatocellular carcinoma was present in approximately 20, melanoma in around 15, renal cell carcinoma in 9 and head and neck cancer in 9.

For sequencing of the TCRbeta CDR3 region, genomic DNA was extracted from the sorted cells. TCRbeta CDR3 regions were sequenced using the immunoSEQ Assay. TCRdb holds this immuneACCESS table with in-frame rearrangements only. Some clones are missing; in checked studies, unresolved V genes explain under half, and the rest has no known cause. This sample is represented by tens of thousands of clones; over 70% of them were singletons. The ten largest account for approximately 4.6% of the sample. The trial excluded patients who had a history of autoimmune disease or who were on systemic immunosuppression. Peripheral blood for TCR sequencing was collected from all dose cohorts at baseline, on cycle 4 day 1, and on cycle 7 day 1. The samples were drawn from a first-in-human, open-label, multicenter phase I dose-escalation trial of ivuxolimab. Adults with locally advanced or metastatic melanoma, renal cell, hepatocellular, or head and neck squamous cell carcinoma were enrolled in the trial. Before TCR sequencing, CD4+ T cells and CD8+ T cells from peripheral blood were sorted into separate populations.

The CDR3 sequence holds 13 residues, the cysteine and phenylalanine included. Only the CDR3 portion is preserved as DNA: 39 bases, with reading frame beginning at the first base. Looking up the germline V gene (reference sequence) yields CDR1 SGHKS and CDR2 YYEKEE. Compared with germline, V lacks 4 bases and J lacks 6 bases; bases without a gene match: 4. This clone was seen a single time. The target of this receptor is not known. No base quality values were provided; no much bigger clone lies one nucleotide off. Study-level results and caveats: At doses from 0.1 to 3.0 mg/kg, clonal expansion was seen in both CD4+ and CD8+ blood T cells between baseline and week 6. On average, CD8+ T cells showed more expanded clones than CD4+ T cells after ivuxolimab. Antigen specificity was not determined for the clonally expanded peripheral T cells. Low levels of normalized T-cell clonal expansion were also seen in some patients who did not respond. In the 0.1-3.0 mg/kg groups, partial responders were among the patients with the lowest normalized peripheral clonal expansion, particularly in CD8+ T cells.

Rearrangement joined TRBV5-5 to TRBJ1-1; 9 bases in the junction line up with TRBD1. The specimen was CD4+ or CD8+ T cells sorted from blood, collected in a trial of the OX40 agonist ivuxolimab. The clonotype originates from an adult with an advanced solid tumor such as melanoma, head and neck, liver or kidney cancer. The DNA sequence is TGTGCCAGCAGCAAACAGGGGGCAGCTGAAGCTTTCTTT. Translated, it reads CASSKQGAAEAFF.